These 21 T cell receptor beta chains originate from one sample sequenced in a study of shared clonotypes between healthy human individuals. Generated by immunoSEQ multiplex PCR, the TCRdb table keeps only in-frame clones and is missing some. The table lists approximately 2.1 million clones, approximately 93% of them singletons, with approximately 0.4% in the top ten. The sequenced sample was naive CD4+ T cells from PBMCs. The subset denotes: CD45RA+ positively selected. Source of these receptors: a man younger than 35 in good health. Some clones in this sample may be carry-over from other donors' samples.

This rearrangement joins TRBV18 to TRBJ1-3; perhaps TRBD1 as D (5 bases). The germline V gene has CDR1 KGHSH and CDR2 LQKENI. The CDR3 has 16 residues. Trimming took off 3 bases at V and 0 bases at J, with 12 bases between the two ends. The CDR3 loop reads CASSPRQGFSGNTIYF. DNA of the CDR3: TGTGCCAGCTCACCCCGTCAGGGCTTCTCTGGAAACACCATATATTTT.

The genes are TRBV30 and TRBJ2-7, with 11 bases aligning to TRBD1. This CDR3 is 16 amino acids long. Germline-derived CDR1 and CDR2 are GTSNPN and SVGIG (reference sequence). Trimming took 2 bases from V and 5 from J; bases not matched to a gene: 11. The CDR3 coding sequence is TGTGCCTGGAGTACCCCGGGGACAGGGGGTCTCCACGAGCAGTACTTC. It yields the protein CAWSTPGTGGLHEQYF.

The count of this clone is one. Within the sample, other DNA sequences also encode this same CDR3. J is TRBJ2-1 and V is TRBV9, with D tentatively TRBD1 or TRBD2 (5 bases each). The V end was cut by 0 bases, the J end by 4 bases, with 11 bases between. This CDR3 region has 15 residues. The germline V gene has CDR1 SGDLS and CDR2 YYNGEE. The CDR3 protein is CASSVVSGAYNEQFF. In DNA form, the CDR3 reads TGTGCCAGCAGCGTAGTATCCGGGGCATACAATGAGCAGTTCTTC.

The table lists this clone with a count of one. The DNA for the CDR3 is TGTGCCAGCAGTTATAGAAGGGACAGGAGCTCCTACGAGCAGTACTTC. Protein sequence: CASSYRRDRSSYEQYF. The gene calls are TRBV6-5 and TRBJ2-7; 8 bases line up with TRBD1. This CDR3 is built from 16 residues. From germline, CDR1 is MNHEY and CDR2 SVGAGI. J gave up 0 bases and V 3 bases, and 7 bases lay outside the gene matches.

This clone appeared once. The chain employs TRBV19 and TRBJ2-7, with no clear D. This CDR3 has 17 amino acids. Trimming took off 4 bases at V and 3 bases at J, with 22 bases between the two ends. Germline V lookup: CDR1 LNHDA, CDR2 SQIVND (reference sequence). In DNA form, the CDR3 reads TGTGCCAGTAGTACCAACGTCCACAGTGGGCTAGTCTACGAGCAGTACTTC. Protein: CASSTNVHSGLVYEQYF.

The V call is TRBV10-2, the J call TRBJ1-2; TRBD1 agrees at 8 bases. This CDR3 comprises 15 residues. CDR1 WSHSY and CDR2 SAAADI come from the germline V gene. V shed 2 bases, J shed 8 bases, and the junction held 10 bases outside the gene matches. As DNA, the CDR3 is TGCGCCAGCAGTGAGGTGGACAGGGCCTATTTAGGCTACACCTTC. Translation: CASSEVDRAYLGYTF.

This clone appeared a few times. Other DNA sequences in the same sample also yield this CDR3. This chain uses TRBV7-9 with TRBJ1-1; no clear D. Germline values: CDR1 SEHNR, CDR2 FQNEAQ (reference sequence). This CDR3 spans 13 amino acids. The V gene lost 5 bases and the J gene lost 0 bases, with 7 bases spanning the gap. CDR3 bases: TGTGCCAGCAGCCCGACCGTGAACACTGAAGCTTTCTTT. It translates to CASSPTVNTEAFF.

The sample holds a few counts of this clone. The chain recombines TRBV7-2 with TRBJ2-2; D is ambiguous. Trimming removed 1 base at V and 7 bases at J, with 7 bases between. Germline V gene sequence: CDR1 SGHTA, CDR2 FQGNSA. The CDR3 is 13 residues long. The DNA of the CDR3 is TGTGCCAGCAGCTTAGAGTATGGCGGGGAGCTGTTTTTT. This codes for CASSLEYGGELFF.

This clone was observed a few times. The chain is built from TRBV7-9 and TRBJ1-2, with D uncertain. CDR1 is SEHNR, CDR2 FQNEAQ, per germline (reference sequence). This CDR3 contains 14 residues. Trimming pared 7 bases from V and 8 bases from J, leaving 20 bases between. The CDR3 bases are TGTGCCAGCACCGCCCTGTGGCTTCGGCGGGGCTACACCTTC. Amino acids: CASTALWLRRGYTF.

This clone has more than one count but fewer than ten. The chain recombines TRBV5-1 with TRBJ1-3, with TRBD1 as a possible D gene (5 bases). Germline V gene data show CDR1 as SGHRS and CDR2 as YFSETQ. V was clipped by 4 bases and J by 3 bases, with 11 bases between them. The CDR3 contains 14 residues. The CDR3 DNA reads TGCGCCAGCAGCCCACAGGACCGTGGAAACACCATATATTTT. Protein sequence: CASSPQDRGNTIYF.

The rearrangement uses TRBV7-3 and TRBJ2-5; TRBD1 aligns across 10 bases. Per germline, CDR1 SGHTA and CDR2 FQGTGA. The CDR3 runs to 16 residues. V gave up 0 bases and J gave up 5 bases; unmatched junction bases: 6. CDR3 residues: CASSLTGTGAGETQYF. The CDR3 DNA is TGTGCCAGCAGCTTAACCGGGACAGGGGCAGGGGAGACCCAGTACTTC.

About this clone itself: Other DNA sequences in this specimen translate into the identical CDR3. The genes are TRBV18 and TRBJ1-1, with a possible D match to TRBD1 (5 bases). The germline V gene encodes CDR1 KGHSH and CDR2 LQKENI. CDR3 length: 13 amino acids. The ends were cut back, 3 bases at V and 3 bases at J, with 8 bases in the middle. DNA of the CDR3: TGTGCCAGCTCACCTTCCAGGGACACTGAAGCTTTCTTT. It specifies CASSPSRDTEAFF.

The V gene is TRBV29-1, the J gene TRBJ1-4; TRBD1 matches 7 bases. J was trimmed by 7 bases and V by 0 bases; bases with no gene match: 8. The CDR3 has 15 residues. Germline lookup yields CDR1 SQVTM and CDR2 ANQGSEA. The CDR3 here is CSVEDMRQGGEKLFF. The CDR3, as DNA: TGCAGCGTTGAAGATATGAGACAGGGAGGTGAAAAACTGTTTTTT.

The V and J genes are TRBV28 and TRBJ1-5; TRBD1 matches 7 bases. Germline CDR1 is MDHEN and CDR2 is SYDVKM. With 5 bases clipped from V and 4 bases from J, the junction kept 8 bases outside the gene matches. CDR3 length: 15 amino acids. The CDR3 here is CASSVGTAGNQPQHF. CDR3 bases: TGTGCCAGCAGTGTAGGGACAGCGGGAAATCAGCCCCAGCATTTT.

The chain has TRBV6-4 and TRBJ1-3; weak D call: TRBD1 (6 bases). Germline V gene sequence: CDR1 MRHNA, CDR2 SNTAGT. This CDR3 has 12 amino acids. The V gene lost 8 bases and the J gene lost 13 bases, with 18 bases spanning the gap. CDR3 nucleotide sequence: TGTGCCAGCCCCGATTCAGGGGCAGGGATATATTTT. It codes for CASPDSGAGIYF.

V is TRBV11-3 and J is TRBJ2-7; the D call may be TRBD1 or TRBD2 (5 bases each). Trimming cost V 3 bases and J 0 bases, with 9 bases left between them. The CDR3 is 14 residues long. Germline V gene data show CDR1 as SGHNT and CDR2 as YENEEA. The CDR3, as DNA: TGTGCCAGCAGCTTGGACACTAGCTCCTACGAGCAGTACTTC. It specifies CASSLDTSSYEQYF.

About this clone itself: Other DNA variants within this sample encode the same CDR3. The chain uses TRBV5-1 and TRBJ2-7; possible D gene TRBD1, 5 bases. This CDR3 is 14 amino acids long. Trimming left V 3 bases short and J 0 bases short, with 10 bases between. In germline, CDR1 is SGHRS, CDR2 YFSETQ. The CDR3 coding sequence is TGCGCCAGCAGCTCTGGGCAGGGCTCCTACGAGCAGTACTTC. Encoded protein: CASSSGQGSYEQYF.

V gene TRBV6-6 combines with J gene TRBJ2-5; 9 bases agree with TRBD1. This CDR3 comprises 16 residues. Trimming took 0 bases from V and 5 from J; bases not matched to a gene: 7. From germline, CDR1 is MNHNY and CDR2 SVGAGI (reference sequence). CDR3 residues: CASSYSYGTGMETQYF. In nucleotides, the CDR3 is TGTGCCAGCAGTTACTCGTACGGGACAGGGATGGAGACCCAGTACTTC.

As for this clone: The sample has other DNA sequences that encode this CDR3 too. The genes are TRBV15 and TRBJ1-5, with unresolved D. V lost 1 base, J lost 5 bases, and 3 bases lay in between. CDR1 LNHNV and CDR2 YYDKDF come from the germline V gene (reference sequence). CDR3 length: 12 residues. The CDR3 bases are TGTGCCACCAGCAGAGTCGATCAGCCCCAGCATTTT. The encoded protein is CATSRVDQPQHF.

The V gene is TRBV5-6, the J gene TRBJ1-2, with D maybe TRBD1 (5 bases). CDR3 length equals 16 residues. Germline V gene data show CDR1 as SGHDT and CDR2 as YYEEEE. Trimming shortened V by 0 bases and J by 3 bases, and 15 bases separated the two germline ends. CDR3 protein: CASSLDRIIRDYGYTF. The CDR3 DNA sequence: TGTGCCAGCAGCTTGGACAGGATAATAAGGGACTATGGCTACACCTTC.

V and J are TRBV11-2 and TRBJ2-3; D is perhaps TRBD1 (7 bases). The CDR3 extends over 18 amino acids. Deletions cut 1 base from V and 3 bases from J, with 20 bases between. Germline assignment: CDR1 SGHAT and CDR2 FQNNGV. CDR3: CASSLGPSRGAGTDTQYF. CDR3 nucleotides: TGTGCCAGCAGCTTAGGCCCCAGCAGGGGGGCTGGGACAGATACGCAGTATTTT.